This TCR beta chain appears in the sequencing data of a study of cytomegalovirus exposure and HLA in healthy donors. General study points: The authors later linked a missense DCLRE1C variant to TCR beta V- and J-gene trimming.

The CDR3 covers 15 residues. V dropped 6 bases and J dropped 4; count of bases not matched to a gene: 7. Looked up from germline, CDR1 is WSHSY and CDR2 is SAAADI. The PCR had 60 Vbeta and 13 Jbeta primers. Assay: immunoSEQ multiplex PCR; the TCRdb copy retains only in-frame clones and omits some. The sample shows some 50,000 clones, roughly 72% of them seen only once. Samples came from healthy bone marrow donors. Of note for this clone: As yet, its antigen is unknown.

This sequence joins TRBV10-2 and TRBJ1-2; 11 bases match TRBD1. The TCR originated in a woman in her forties or fifties in good health and CMV-seropositive. Sequenced input: PBMCs. This CDR3 is CASRQGQGDRYGYTF. The CDR3 DNA follows: TGCGCCAGCAGGCAGGGACAGGGGGACCGCTATGGCTACACCTTC.